This TCR beta chain was sequenced during a study of blood T cell repertoires in COVID-19. Study summary: COVID-19 samples from acute and convalescent phases originated in the United States, Italy and Spain.

Original handling: Amplification from reference gene primers served as the basis for estimated nucleated cell counts. Clones were read by immunoSEQ multiplex PCR, and TCRdb kept only the in-frame ones, dropping some. D and trimming come from the DNA, and the V and J calls and clone size come from that table. The sample has a few hundred thousand clones, roughly 90% seen once; the top ten hold 2.5% to 3%. Between the trimmed V and J ends, which lost 8 bases and 5 bases, there was a span of 12 bases. The germline gives CDR1 SNHLY, CDR2 FYNNEI. The CDR3 extends over 12 amino acids. This clonotype originated in a woman aged 25 to 39 who had recovered from COVID-19. This chain connects TRBV2 to TRBJ1-2; D is possibly TRBD1 (6 bases). The material sequenced was PBMCs or T cells enriched from blood (not recorded which). The CDR3 region has the DNA TGTGCCAGCGAGGGGGGAGGGTATGGCTACACCTTC. Translating it yields CASEGGGYGYTF.